This TCR beta chain appears in the sequencing data of a study of blood T cells in healthy people across ages. Between the trimmed V and J ends, which lost 0 bases and 4 bases, there was a span of 19 bases. Germline CDR1 and CDR2: LGHNA and YSLEER. This CDR3 comprises 18 residues. A J-beta primer mix and a sample-barcoded 5' primer were used in a second PCR of roughly 6 to 12 cycles. Every cDNA molecule bore a tag from a template-switch adaptor containing 12 random nucleotides. TCRdb recomputed calls from the 5' RACE reads with MiXCR, one row per CDR3 protein. The sample shows hundreds of thousands of distinct CDR3 sequences, approximately 44% of them seen only once. The donors, aged about 6 to 95, were healthy Caucasians from Russia. Isolation recovered at least 6 million PBMCs from every sample.

Source material: blood. The TCR comes from a man aged 55 to 70 in good health. This rearrangement joins TRBV4-3 to TRBJ1-5, with no clear D. DNA of the CDR3: TGCGCCAGCAGCCAAGAGCCCCCGGGTCTGGCGGGGAATCAGCCCCAGCATTTT. Amino acids: CASSQEPPGLAGNQPQHF.